This T cell receptor (beta chain) is drawn from a study of cytomegalovirus exposure and HLA in healthy donors. Across the study: Falling in the Caucasian-associated ancestry cluster were approximately 86% of 350 to 400 genotyped donors.

PCR involved 60 Vbeta and 13 Jbeta primers. Profiled with immunoSEQ multiplex PCR; TCRdb holds only in-frame clones, not every one. The table records over 110,000 clones, 82% of them present only once. The specimen sequenced was PBMCs. This sequence was found in a male donor in good health and CMV-seronegative.

The DNA of the CDR3 is TGTGCCAGCAGCCCCGACTTAGCGCCGACCTACGAGCAGTACTTC. Its translation is CASSPDLAPTYEQYF. The V and J genes are TRBV5-4 and TRBJ2-7; D is possibly TRBD2 (5 bases). This CDR3 spans 15 amino acids. Trimming took off 4 bases at V and 2 bases at J, with 16 bases between the two ends. Germline V gives CDR1 SGHNT, CDR2 YYREEE (reference sequence).